This T cell receptor (beta chain) emerged from a study of blood T cell repertoires in COVID-19. As for the study in general: PBMCs, B-cell-depleted T cells, or T cells provided the cDNA or gDNA that made up the material.

Under the authors' procedure: Amplification with reference gene primers provided the estimates of nucleated cell counts. Assay: immunoSEQ multiplex PCR; the TCRdb copy retains only in-frame clones and omits some. The V and J calls and clone size are taken from that table; D and trimming were inferred from the DNA. The sample contains more than 80,000 clones, roughly 80% of which appear only once. The germline gives CDR1 LGHDT, CDR2 YNNKEL (reference sequence). This CDR3 comprises 17 residues. With V trimmed by 1 base and J by 4 bases, 9 bases remained unmatched. The TCR sequence derives from a woman in her sixties with acute or convalescent COVID-19. The sequencing sample was made of peripheral blood. The V call is TRBV3-1 (or the pseudogene TRBV3-2), the J call TRBJ1-2; TRBD1 aligns across 10 bases. The CDR3 DNA is TGTGCCAGCAGCCAAGGCGGACAGGGGGGAGAGGCCTATGGCTACACCTTC. The encoded protein is CASSQGGQGGEAYGYTF.